The clone carrying this T cell receptor (beta chain) was counted a few times. What it binds is unknown. Deletions cut 8 bases from V and 0 bases from J, with 13 bases between. This CDR3 contains 14 residues. Germline CDR1 SNHLY, CDR2 FYNNEI. This sample stems from a study of glioma-infiltrating T cells. Study-wide results and caveats: Very few CDR3 sequences were shared between tissue and blood. Above-expected tissue-blood divergence occurred in all gliomas, most in low-grade ones.

Using RNA template, CDR3s of TCR alpha and beta were amplified with iRepertoire arm-PCR. TCRdb processed the multiplex PCR reads anew with MiXCR; each CDR3 protein has one entry. The sample consists of around 120,000 distinct CDR3 sequences, around 23% of them appearing once. Sequencing was performed on glioma tissue, nonneoplastic brain tissue, or PBMCs (not recorded which). The clonotype originates from a human donor with low-grade glioma or glioblastoma, undergoing nonglioma brain surgery, or in good health (not recorded which). This chain uses TRBV2 with TRBJ1-1, with a possible D match to TRBD1 (5 bases). The CDR3: CASAGLQLNTEAFF. In DNA, the CDR3 is TGTGCCAGCGCGGGGCTCCAGCTGAACACTGAAGCTTTCTTT.